This TCR beta chain was documented in a study of T cell changes during pregnancy in multiple sclerosis. Assay: immunoSEQ multiplex PCR; the TCRdb copy retains only in-frame clones and omits some. The sample records more than 70,000 clones, approximately 90% being singletons. This CDR3 contains 13 residues. Per germline, CDR1 SGHVS and CDR2 FQNEAQ. The V gene lost 5 bases and the J gene lost 10 bases, with 15 bases spanning the gap. This sequence originates from a female donor with multiple sclerosis, enrolled in a pregnancy study. Sequencing used peripheral blood, obtained before pregnancy. This rearrangement joins TRBV7-8 to TRBJ2-1; D not resolved. CDR3 in DNA: TGTGCCAGCAGCCCCCCCCGTCTCGTGGAGCAGTTCTTC. Its translation is CASSPPRLVEQFF. The full variable domain, with the rest looked up from reference TRBV7-8 and TRBJ2-1, is GAGVSQSPRYKVAKRGQDVALRCDPISGHVSLFWYQQALGQGPEFLTYFQNEAQLDKSGLPSDRFFAERPEGSVSTLKIQRTQQEDSAVYLCASSPPRLVEQFFGPGTRLTVL.